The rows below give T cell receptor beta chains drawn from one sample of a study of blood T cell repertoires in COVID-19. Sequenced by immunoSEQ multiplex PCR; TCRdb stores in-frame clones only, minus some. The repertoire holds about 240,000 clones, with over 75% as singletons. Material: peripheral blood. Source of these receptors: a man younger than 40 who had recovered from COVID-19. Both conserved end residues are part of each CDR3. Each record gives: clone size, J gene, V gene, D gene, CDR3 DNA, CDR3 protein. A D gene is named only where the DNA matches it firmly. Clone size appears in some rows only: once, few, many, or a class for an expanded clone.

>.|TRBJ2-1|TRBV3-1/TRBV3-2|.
TGTGCCAGCAGCCAAGAGGGGACTCTTTCCAATGAGCAGTTCTTC
CASSQEGTLSNEQFF
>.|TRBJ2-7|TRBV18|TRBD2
TGTGCCAGCTCACCACCAAGGGCTAGCGGCTACGAGCAGTACTTC
CASSPPRASGYEQYF
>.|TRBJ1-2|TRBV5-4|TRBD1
TGTGCCAGCAGTTATGAACCGGGACAGGGTACCTACGGCTACACCTTC
CASSYEPGQGTYGYTF
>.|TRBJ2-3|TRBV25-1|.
TGTGCCAGCAGTGACCGAAGCGGTGCTAGCACAGATACGCAGTATTTT
CASSDRSGASTDTQYF
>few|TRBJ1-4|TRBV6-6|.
TGTGCCAGCAGCCACTCCTCGGGAAATTCCGAAAAACTGTTTTTT
CASSHSSGNSEKLFF
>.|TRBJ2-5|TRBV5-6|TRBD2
TGTGCCAGCAGCTCCCCCGGGACTAGCGGGAAAGAGACCCAGTACTTC
CASSSPGTSGKETQYF
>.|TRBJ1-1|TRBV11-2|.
TGTGCCAGCAGCAAAAACAGTGGGAACACTGAAGCTTTCTTT
CASSKNSGNTEAFF
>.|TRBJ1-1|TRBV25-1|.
TGTGCCAGCACCTTAGGACTAAAAGCTTTCTTT
CASTLGLKAFF
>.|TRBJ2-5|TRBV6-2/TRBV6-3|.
TGTGCCAGCAGTCAGGGTCTTGGAGAGACCCAGTACTTC
CASSQGLGETQYF
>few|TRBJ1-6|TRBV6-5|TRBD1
TGTGCCAGCAGTTACTCTGGGACAGAGAATTCACCCCTCCACTTT
CASSYSGTENSPLHF
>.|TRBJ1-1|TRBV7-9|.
TGTGCCAGCAGCCGCGTCCCAGGGGAAGCTTTCTTT
CASSRVPGEAFF
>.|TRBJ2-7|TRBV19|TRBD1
TGTGCCAGTACGTCCGCCGGGACAGGGCCATACGAGCAGTACTTC
CASTSAGTGPYEQYF
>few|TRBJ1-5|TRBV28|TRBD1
TGTGCCAGCCAATCGCCGGCAGGGGGTGGAAATCAGCCCCAGCATTTT
CASQSPAGGGNQPQHF
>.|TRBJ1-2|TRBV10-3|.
TGTGCCATCAGTCAGTCAGCTTCTAACTATGGCTACACCTTC
CAISQSASNYGYTF
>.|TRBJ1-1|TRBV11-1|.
TGTGCCAGCAGCTTACCAGGGAACACTGAAGCTTTCTTT
CASSLPGNTEAFF
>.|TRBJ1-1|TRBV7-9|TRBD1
TGTGCCAGCAGCGGGACAGGGGGCACTGAAGCTTTCTTT
CASSGTGGTEAFF
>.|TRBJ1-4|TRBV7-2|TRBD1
TGTGCCAGCAGCTTAAATCAGGGGGTAGGGGAAAAACTGTTTTTT
CASSLNQGVGEKLFF
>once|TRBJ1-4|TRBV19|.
TGTGCCAGCCGAGGCGGGAGATCGGGGGAAAAACTGTTTTTT
CASRGGRSGEKLFF
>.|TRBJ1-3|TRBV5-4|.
TGTGCCAGCAGCCCGGACGGGAACTCTGGAAACACCATATATTTT
CASSPDGNSGNTIYF
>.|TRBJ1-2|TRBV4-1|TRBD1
TGCGCCAGCAGCCAAGGGACAGGGTACTATGGCTACACCTTC
CASSQGTGYYGYTF
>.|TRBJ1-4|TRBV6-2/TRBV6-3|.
TGTGCCAGCAGTTACTCGAGCGGCAACCTACGTAATGAAAAACTGTTTTTT
CASSYSSGNLRNEKLFF
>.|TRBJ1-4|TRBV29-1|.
TGCAGCGTTAGCCCAACGGGGAGTGAAAAACTGTTTTTT
CSVSPTGSEKLFF
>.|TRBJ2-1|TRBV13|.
TGTGCCAGCAGCTTAACAGAATACAATGAGCAGTTCTTC
CASSLTEYNEQFF
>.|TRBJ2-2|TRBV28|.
TGTGCCAGCAGTTTCGGCAGCGCGAACACCGGGGAGCTGTTTTTT
CASSFGSANTGELFF
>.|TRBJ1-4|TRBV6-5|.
TGTGCCAGCAGTTGGTCGAATGCGGGAACTAATGAAAAACTGTTTTTT
CASSWSNAGTNEKLFF
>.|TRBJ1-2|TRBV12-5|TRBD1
TGTGCTAGTGCCGACGGACAGGGACCTAACTATGGCTACACCTTC
CASADGQGPNYGYTF
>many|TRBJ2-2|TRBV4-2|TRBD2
TGTGCCAGCAGCCCCCGGACTAGCGGGGAGGCCGGGGAGCTGTTTTTT
CASSPRTSGEAGELFF
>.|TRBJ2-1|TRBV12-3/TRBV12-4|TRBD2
TGTGCCAGCAGTTTCTTAGCGGGGGATGAGCAGTTCTTC
CASSFLAGDEQFF
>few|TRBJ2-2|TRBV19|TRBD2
TGTGTTGCGGCGGGGGGGAACACCGGGGAGCTGTTTTTT
CVAAGGNTGELFF
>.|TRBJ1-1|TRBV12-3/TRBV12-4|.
TGTGCCAGCAGTAGAACGGGAGAGGAAGCTTTCTTT
CASSRTGEEAFF
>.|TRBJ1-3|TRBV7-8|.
TGTGCCAGCAGCTGGAGGGGCTCTGGAAACACCATATATTTT
CASSWRGSGNTIYF
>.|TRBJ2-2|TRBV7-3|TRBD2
TGTGCCAGCAGCTTATTTCCTAGCGGGAACACCGGGGAGCTGTTTTTT
CASSLFPSGNTGELFF
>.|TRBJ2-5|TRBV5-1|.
TGCGCCAGCAGCTTCCAGGGGAGGGGAGAGACCCAGTACTTC
CASSFQGRGETQYF
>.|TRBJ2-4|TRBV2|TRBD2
TGTGCCAGCAGTTACGGGACTAGCGGGGGGGAAAACATTCAGTACTTC
CASSYGTSGGENIQYF
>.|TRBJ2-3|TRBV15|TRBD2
TGTGCCACCAACCCGGGGGGGCGGGACACAGATACGCAGTATTTT
CATNPGGRDTDTQYF
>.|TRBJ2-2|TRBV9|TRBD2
TGTGCCAGCAGCGAAATAGCGGGGGGGCCTACCGGGGAGCTGTTTTTT
CASSEIAGGPTGELFF
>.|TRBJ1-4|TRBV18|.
TGTGCCAGCTCACCAGCAGGGGATCCAACTAATGAAAAACTGTTTTTT
CASSPAGDPTNEKLFF
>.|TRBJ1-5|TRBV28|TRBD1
TGTGCCAGCAGTTTCCCCCGGACAGGGAAACAGCCCCAGCATTTT
CASSFPRTGKQPQHF
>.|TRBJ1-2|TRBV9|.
TGTGCCAGCAGCGGTACGAGGGCTGGTGGCTACACCTTC
CASSGTRAGGYTF
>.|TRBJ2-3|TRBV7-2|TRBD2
TGTGCCAGCAGCTTAACAGCGGGGTTCACAGATACGCAGTATTTT
CASSLTAGFTDTQYF
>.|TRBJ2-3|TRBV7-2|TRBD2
TGTGCCAGCAGCGGGACTAGCGGGCGGTATACGCAGTATTTT
CASSGTSGRYTQYF
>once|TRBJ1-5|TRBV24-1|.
TGTGCCACCCGTTGGGGGGGGAAGAGCAATCAGCCCCAGCATTTT
CATRWGGKSNQPQHF
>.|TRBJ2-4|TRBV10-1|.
TGCGCCAGCAGTGATGAGAACGCCAAAAACATTCAGTACTTC
CASSDENAKNIQYF
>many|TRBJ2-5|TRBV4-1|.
TGCGCCAGCAGTCAAGCAAGGAGGGATCAGGAGACCCAGTACTTC
CASSQARRDQETQYF